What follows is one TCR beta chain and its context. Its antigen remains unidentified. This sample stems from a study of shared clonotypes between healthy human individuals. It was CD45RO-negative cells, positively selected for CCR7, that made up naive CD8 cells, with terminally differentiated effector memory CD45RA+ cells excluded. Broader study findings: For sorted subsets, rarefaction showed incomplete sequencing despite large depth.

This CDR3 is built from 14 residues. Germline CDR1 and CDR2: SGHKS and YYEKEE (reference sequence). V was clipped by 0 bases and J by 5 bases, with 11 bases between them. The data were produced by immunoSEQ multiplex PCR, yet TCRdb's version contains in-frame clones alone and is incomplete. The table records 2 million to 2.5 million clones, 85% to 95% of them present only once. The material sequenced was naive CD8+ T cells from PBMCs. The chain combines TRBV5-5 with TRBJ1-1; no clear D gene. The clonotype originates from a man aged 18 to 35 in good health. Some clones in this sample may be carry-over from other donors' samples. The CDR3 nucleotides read TGTGCCAGCAGCTTGGAGGCAGGTGGAACTGAAGCTTTCTTT. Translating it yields CASSLEAGGTEAFF.